This TCR beta chain came from a study of blood T cell repertoires in COVID-19 (TCRdb year 2020). As for the study more broadly: Samples covering the acute and convalescent phases of COVID-19 were provided by collaborators in the United States, Italy and Spain. Subjects who had been exposed to COVID-19, were actively infected with it, or had recovered from it provided the deeply sampled blood TCRbeta repertoires that made up the dataset. The repertoires were released in a freely available public database intended as a resource for research on the immune response to SARS-CoV-2. Where available, HLA class I and class II types were taken from metadata supplied by the sample provider and were not determined by assay-based typing. A de-identified subject ID, COVID-19 status, age in years and sex were almost always included in the sample metadata. The prospective study material was composed of cDNA or gDNA derived from T cells, B-cell-depleted T cells, or PBMCs. Samples came from the ongoing ImmuneRACE study (first 160 participants) plus 1,254 subjects from 6 global collaborators. The paper's findings and limits, for the study overall: How much clinical and demographic metadata was included differed by source and by participant, and the metadata was provided uncurated.

TCRbeta CDR3 regions were amplified from genomic DNA using the immunoSEQ Assay, a bias-controlled multiplex PCR. The study's processing was this. The number of nucleated cells in each sample was estimated by amplification of reference gene primers within the assay. To quantify the absolute abundance of each unique TCRbeta CDR3 rearrangement, sequence reads were collapsed and filtered. For each sample, productive Simpson clonality was calculated as the square root of Simpson's diversity index across productive rearrangements. Drawn from immuneACCESS, this table holds only the in-frame rearrangements with V and J called that TCRdb kept. Clones are partly lost; checked studies trace under half to an unresolved V gene and leave the rest unexplained. The V and J calls and the clone size are those of that table, but D and trimming were determined from the DNA. This sample is represented by some 400,000 clones; over 75% of them were singletons. The ten largest clones take up approximately 2.4% of the sample.

One collaborating source in Seattle enrolled patients while the patients were actively infected and followed the patients over time throughout the course of disease. Each collaborating institution followed its own protocols to collect whole blood in K2EDTA tubes. Collaborator samples were shipped for TCRbeta analysis as frozen whole blood, isolated PBMCs, or DNA extracted from either sample type. A note on this clone: This receptor's antigen is unknown. It has no much larger one-base neighbor in the sample; base qualities were not kept.

CDR1 and CDR2, per the germline V gene, are MGHRA and YSYEKL. The CDR3 holds 15 amino acids from the cysteine to the phenylalanine. Only the CDR3 part of the read is kept: 45 bases, read in frame from the first base. V loses 3 bases of germline sequence and J loses 0 bases, and the interval between the two ends is 11 bases. The sample taken for sequencing was peripheral blood. This sequence originates from a woman aged 60-75 years with COVID-19, enrolled during active disease. The chain joins TRBV4-1 to TRBJ1-1; no D gene call is confident. The CDR3: CASSQSLALNTEAFF. Read as DNA, the sequence is TGCGCCAGCAGCCAGTCATTAGCGTTGAACACTGAAGCTTTCTTT.